The 3 T cell receptor beta chains given below trace back to one sample, sequenced in a study of blood T cell repertoires in COVID-19. The repertoire was sequenced with immunoSEQ multiplex PCR; TCRdb's copy has only in-frame clones and lacks some. The sample holds around 130,000 clones, roughly 81% seen once. The sample consisted of PBMCs or T cells enriched from blood (not recorded which). The receptors shown here come from a woman between 45 and 65 years old with acute COVID-19.

This chain joins TRBV5-1 and TRBJ2-5, with 7 positions matching TRBD2. The CDR3 has 15 residues. Trimming removed 0 bases from V and 1 base from J; junction bases left unmatched: 3. Germline CDR1 reads SGHRS; CDR2 reads YFSETQ. CDR3 sequence (DNA): TGCGCCAGCAGCTTGGTTGCGGGAGCCCAAGAGACCCAGTACTTC. It is translated as CASSLVAGAQETQYF.

V is TRBV25-1 and J is TRBJ1-1, with TRBD1 as a possible D gene (5 bases). The V end lost 7 bases, the J end lost 6 bases, and 12 bases lay between the germline ends. There are 12 residues in the CDR3. Germline V gives CDR1 MGHDK, CDR2 SYGVNS. This CDR3 reads CASKEGRAEAFF. The CDR3 nucleotides are TGTGCCAGCAAGGAGGGGAGGGCTGAAGCTTTCTTT.

The gene calls are TRBV11-2 and TRBJ2-7; 12 positions agree with TRBD1. Germline trimming cut 6 bases from V and 7 bases from J; bases unmatched to any gene: 10. CDR1 is SGHAT and CDR2 is FQNNGV in the germline V gene. CDR3 length: 15 residues. The CDR3 reads CASSNRGTGGGEQYF. DNA of the CDR3: TGTGCCAGCAGTAATAGGGGGACAGGGGGCGGTGAGCAGTACTTC.